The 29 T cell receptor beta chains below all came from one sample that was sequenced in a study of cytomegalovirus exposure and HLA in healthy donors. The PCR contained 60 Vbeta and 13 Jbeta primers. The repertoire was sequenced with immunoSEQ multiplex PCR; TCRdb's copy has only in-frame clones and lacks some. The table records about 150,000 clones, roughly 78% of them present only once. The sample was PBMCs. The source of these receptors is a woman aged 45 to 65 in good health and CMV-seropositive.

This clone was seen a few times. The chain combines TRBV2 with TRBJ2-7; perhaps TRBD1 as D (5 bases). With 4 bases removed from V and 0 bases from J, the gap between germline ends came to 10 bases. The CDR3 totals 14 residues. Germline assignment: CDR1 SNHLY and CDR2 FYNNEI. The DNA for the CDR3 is TGTGCCAGCAGTGCCGGACATAGCTCCTACGAGCAGTACTTC. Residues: CASSAGHSSYEQYF.

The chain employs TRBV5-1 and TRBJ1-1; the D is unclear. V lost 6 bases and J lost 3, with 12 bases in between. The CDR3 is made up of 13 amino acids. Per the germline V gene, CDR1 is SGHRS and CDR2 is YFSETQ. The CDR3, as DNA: TGCGCCAGCAATCTGCAGAGGGACACTGAAGCTTTCTTT. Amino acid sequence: CASNLQRDTEAFF.

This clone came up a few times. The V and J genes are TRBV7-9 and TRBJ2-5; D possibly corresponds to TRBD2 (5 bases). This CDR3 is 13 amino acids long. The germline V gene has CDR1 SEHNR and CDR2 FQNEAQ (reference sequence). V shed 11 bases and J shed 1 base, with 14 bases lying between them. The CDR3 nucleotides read TGTGCCGGGCTCACGAGCGGCCAAGAGACCCAGTACTTC. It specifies CAGLTSGQETQYF.

CDR3 protein: CASSLGGTGSSYEQYF. The CDR3 coding sequence is TGTGCCAGTAGTTTGGGTGGTACGGGGTCCTCCTACGAGCAGTACTTC. The chain recombines TRBV19 with TRBJ2-7, with D possibly matching TRBD2 (5 bases). The germline gives CDR1 LNHDA, CDR2 SQIVND (reference sequence). The CDR3 is 16 amino acids. V was shortened by 5 bases and J by 0 bases, with 17 bases between the two germline ends.

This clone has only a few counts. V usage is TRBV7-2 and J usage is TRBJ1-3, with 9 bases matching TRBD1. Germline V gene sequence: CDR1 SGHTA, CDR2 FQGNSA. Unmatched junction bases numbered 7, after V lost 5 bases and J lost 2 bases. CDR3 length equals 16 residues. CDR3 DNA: TGTGCCAGCAGCGAACAGGGGGCATCGGCTGGAAACACCATATATTTT. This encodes CASSEQGASAGNTIYF.

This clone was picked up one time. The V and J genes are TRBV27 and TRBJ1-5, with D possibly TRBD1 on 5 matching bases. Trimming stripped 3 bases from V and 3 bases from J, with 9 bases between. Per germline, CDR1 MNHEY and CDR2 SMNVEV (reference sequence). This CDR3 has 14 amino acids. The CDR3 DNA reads TGTGCCAGCAGTTTGGCACAGGCCAATCAGCCCCAGCATTTT. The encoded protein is CASSLAQANQPQHF.

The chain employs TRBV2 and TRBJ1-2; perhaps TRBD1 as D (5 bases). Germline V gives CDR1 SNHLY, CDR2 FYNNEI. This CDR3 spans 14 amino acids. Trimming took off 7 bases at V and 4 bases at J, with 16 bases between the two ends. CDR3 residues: CASKAGGSRYGYTF. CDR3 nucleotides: TGTGCCAGCAAGGCGGGGGGAAGTCGCTATGGCTACACCTTC.

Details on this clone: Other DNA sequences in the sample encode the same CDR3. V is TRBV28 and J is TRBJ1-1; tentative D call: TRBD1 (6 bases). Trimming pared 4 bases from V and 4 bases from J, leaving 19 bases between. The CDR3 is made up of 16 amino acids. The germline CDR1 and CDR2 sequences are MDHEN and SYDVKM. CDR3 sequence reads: CASSSPGQRGSTEAFF. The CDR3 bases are TGTGCCAGCAGTTCGCCGGGACAACGAGGTAGCACTGAAGCTTTCTTT.

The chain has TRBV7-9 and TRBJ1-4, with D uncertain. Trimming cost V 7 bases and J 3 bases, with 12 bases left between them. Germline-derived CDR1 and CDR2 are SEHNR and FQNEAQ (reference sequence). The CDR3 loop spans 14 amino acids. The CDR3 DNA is TGTGCCAGCAAAACCGAGAGAGCTAATGAAAAACTGTTTTTT. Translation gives CASKTERANEKLFF. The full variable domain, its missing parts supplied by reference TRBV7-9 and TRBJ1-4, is DTGVSQNPRHKITKRGQNVTFRCDPISEHNRLYWYRQTLGQGPEFLTYFQNEAQLEKSRLLSDRFSAERPKGSFSTLEIQRTEQGDSAMYLCASKTERANEKLFFGSGTQLSVL.

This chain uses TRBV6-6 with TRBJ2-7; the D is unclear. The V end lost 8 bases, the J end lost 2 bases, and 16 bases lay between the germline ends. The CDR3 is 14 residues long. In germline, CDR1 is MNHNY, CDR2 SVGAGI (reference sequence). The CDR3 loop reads CASQGLDRAYEQYF. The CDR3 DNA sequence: TGTGCCAGCCAAGGTCTAGACCGTGCCTACGAGCAGTACTTC.

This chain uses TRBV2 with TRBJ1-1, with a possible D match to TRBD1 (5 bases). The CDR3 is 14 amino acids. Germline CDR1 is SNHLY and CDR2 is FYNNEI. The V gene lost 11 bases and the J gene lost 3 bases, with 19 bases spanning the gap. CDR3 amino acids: CAGSVGGSHTEAFF. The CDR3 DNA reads TGTGCCGGATCTGTGGGGGGGAGTCACACTGAAGCTTTCTTT.

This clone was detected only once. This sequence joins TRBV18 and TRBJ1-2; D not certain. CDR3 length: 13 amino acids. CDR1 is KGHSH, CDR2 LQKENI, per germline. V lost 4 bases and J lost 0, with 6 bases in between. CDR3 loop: CASSHDSNYGYTF. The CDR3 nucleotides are TGTGCCAGCTCACATGACTCTAACTATGGCTACACCTTC. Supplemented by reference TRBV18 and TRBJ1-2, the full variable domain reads NAGVMQNPRHLVRRRGQEARLRCSPMKGHSHVYWYRQLPEEGLKFMVYLQKENIIDESGMPKERFSAEFPKEGPSILRIQQVVRGDSAAYFCASSHDSNYGYTFGSGTRLTVV.

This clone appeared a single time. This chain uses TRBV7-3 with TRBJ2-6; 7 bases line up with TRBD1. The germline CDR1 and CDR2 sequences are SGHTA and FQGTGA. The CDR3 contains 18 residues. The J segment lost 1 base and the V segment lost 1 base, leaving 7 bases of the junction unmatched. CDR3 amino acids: CASSLRGGGLSGANVLTF. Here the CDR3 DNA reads TGTGCCAGCAGCTTAAGAGGGGGCGGCTTATCTGGGGCCAACGTCCTGACTTTC.

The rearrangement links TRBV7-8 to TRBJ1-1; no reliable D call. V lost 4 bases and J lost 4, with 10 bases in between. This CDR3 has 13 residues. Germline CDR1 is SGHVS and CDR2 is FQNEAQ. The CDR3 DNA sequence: TGTGCCAGCAGCTGGACCCGGGGCACTGAAGCTTTCTTT. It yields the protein CASSWTRGTEAFF.

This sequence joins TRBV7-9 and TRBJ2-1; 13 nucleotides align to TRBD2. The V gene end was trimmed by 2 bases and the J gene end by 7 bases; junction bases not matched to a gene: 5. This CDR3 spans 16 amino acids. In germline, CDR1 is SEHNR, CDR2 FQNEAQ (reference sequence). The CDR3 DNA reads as TGTGCCAGCAGCTTAACTAGCGGGGGGGCCTGGAATGAGCAGTTCTTC. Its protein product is CASSLTSGGAWNEQFF.

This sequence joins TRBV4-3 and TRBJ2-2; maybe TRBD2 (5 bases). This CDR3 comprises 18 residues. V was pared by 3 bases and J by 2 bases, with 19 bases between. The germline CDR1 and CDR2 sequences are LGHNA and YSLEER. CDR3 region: CASSHPGRSGANTGELFF. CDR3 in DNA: TGCGCCAGCAGCCACCCTGGGCGGAGCGGAGCTAACACCGGGGAGCTGTTTTTT.

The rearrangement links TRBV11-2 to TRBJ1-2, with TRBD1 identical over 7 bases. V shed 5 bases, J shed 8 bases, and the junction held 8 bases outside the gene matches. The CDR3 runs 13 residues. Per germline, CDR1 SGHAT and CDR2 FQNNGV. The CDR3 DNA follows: TGTGCCAGCAGCGCGACAGGGACGGAAGGCTACACCTTC. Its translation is CASSATGTEGYTF.

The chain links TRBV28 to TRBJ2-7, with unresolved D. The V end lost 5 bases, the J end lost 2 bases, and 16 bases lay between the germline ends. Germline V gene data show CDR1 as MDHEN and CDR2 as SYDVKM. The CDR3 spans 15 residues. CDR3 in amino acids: CASSTPFGFPYEQYF. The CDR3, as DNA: TGTGCCAGCAGTACCCCATTCGGGTTTCCCTACGAGCAGTACTTC.

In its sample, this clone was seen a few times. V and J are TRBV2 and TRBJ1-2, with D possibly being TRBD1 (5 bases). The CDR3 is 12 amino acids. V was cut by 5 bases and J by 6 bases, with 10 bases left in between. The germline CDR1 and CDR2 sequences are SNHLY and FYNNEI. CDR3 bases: TGTGCCAGCAGTTTGACAGAAGATGGCTACACCTTC. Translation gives CASSLTEDGYTF.

CDR3 loop: CASSTRDRGLSNEKLFF. In nucleotides, the CDR3 is TGTGCCAGCAGCACCCGGGACAGGGGGCTCTCTAATGAAAAACTGTTTTTT. The gene calls are TRBV9 and TRBJ1-4; 12 bases align to TRBD1. Trimming took 4 bases from V and 3 from J; bases not matched to a gene: 7. CDR3 length equals 17 residues. Germline V gives CDR1 SGDLS, CDR2 YYNGEE.

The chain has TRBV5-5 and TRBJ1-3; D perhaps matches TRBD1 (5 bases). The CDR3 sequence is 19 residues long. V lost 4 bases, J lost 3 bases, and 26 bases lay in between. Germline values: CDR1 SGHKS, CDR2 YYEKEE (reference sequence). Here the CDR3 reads CASSPRAGGTPTRGNTIYF. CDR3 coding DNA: TGTGCCAGCAGCCCCCGGGCGGGGGGGACTCCCACCCGTGGAAACACCATATATTTT.

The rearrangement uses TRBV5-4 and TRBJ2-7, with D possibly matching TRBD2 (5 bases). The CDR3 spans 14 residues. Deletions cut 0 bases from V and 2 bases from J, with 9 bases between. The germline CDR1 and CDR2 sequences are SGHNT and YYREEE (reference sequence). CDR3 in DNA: TGTGCCAGCAGCTTGGGGAGGATGGCCTACGAGCAGTACTTC. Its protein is CASSLGRMAYEQYF.

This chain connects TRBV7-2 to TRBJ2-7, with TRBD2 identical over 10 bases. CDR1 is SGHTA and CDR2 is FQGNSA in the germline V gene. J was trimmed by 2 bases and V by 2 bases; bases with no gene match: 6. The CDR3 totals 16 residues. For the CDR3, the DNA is TGTGCCAGCAGCTTATTGCCAAGCGGGGGGGCCTACGAGCAGTACTTC. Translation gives CASSLLPSGGAYEQYF.

The CDR3 is CASSRGEVGNTIYF. CDR3 coding DNA: TGCGCCAGCAGCCGGGGTGAGGTTGGAAACACCATATATTTT. The chain links TRBV5-1 to TRBJ1-3; no definite D call. The germline V gene has CDR1 SGHRS and CDR2 YFSETQ. Trimming took 4 bases from V and 3 from J, leaving 11 bases between them. CDR3 length: 14 amino acids.

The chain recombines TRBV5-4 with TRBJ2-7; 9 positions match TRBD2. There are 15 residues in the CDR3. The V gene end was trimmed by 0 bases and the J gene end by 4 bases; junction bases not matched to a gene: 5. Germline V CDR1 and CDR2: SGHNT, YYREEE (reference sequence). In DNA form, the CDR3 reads TGTGCCAGCAGCTTGGAAGGCGGGGGGGGATACGAGCAGTACTTC. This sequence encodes CASSLEGGGGYEQYF.

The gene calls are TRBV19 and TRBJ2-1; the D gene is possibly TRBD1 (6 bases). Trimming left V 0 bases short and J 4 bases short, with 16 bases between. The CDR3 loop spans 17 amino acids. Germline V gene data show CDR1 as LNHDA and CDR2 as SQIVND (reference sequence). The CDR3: CASSIEGVQGFYNEQFF. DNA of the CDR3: TGTGCCAGTAGTATAGAGGGCGTTCAGGGGTTTTACAATGAGCAGTTCTTC.

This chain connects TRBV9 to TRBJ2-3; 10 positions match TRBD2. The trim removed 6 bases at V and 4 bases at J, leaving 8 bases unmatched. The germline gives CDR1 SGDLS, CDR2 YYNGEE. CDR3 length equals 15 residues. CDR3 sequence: CASNSLAGVSDTQYF. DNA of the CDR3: TGTGCCAGCAACTCGCTAGCGGGGGTGTCAGATACGCAGTATTTT.

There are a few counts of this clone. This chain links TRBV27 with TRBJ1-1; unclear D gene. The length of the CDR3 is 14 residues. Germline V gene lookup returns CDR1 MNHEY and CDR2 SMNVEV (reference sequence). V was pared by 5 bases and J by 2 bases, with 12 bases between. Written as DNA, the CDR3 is TGTGCCAGCAGTGCCAGACACTTAAACACTGAAGCTTTCTTT. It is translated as CASSARHLNTEAFF.

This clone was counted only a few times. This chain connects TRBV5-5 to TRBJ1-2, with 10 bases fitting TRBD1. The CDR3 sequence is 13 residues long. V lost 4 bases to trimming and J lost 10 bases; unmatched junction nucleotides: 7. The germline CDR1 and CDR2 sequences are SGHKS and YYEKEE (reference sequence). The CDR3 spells CASSATGGFVYTF. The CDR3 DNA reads TGTGCCAGCAGCGCGACAGGGGGCTTTGTCTACACCTTC.